The 15 T cell receptor beta chains below all came from one sample that was sequenced in a study of T cell responses to AZD1222 COVID-19 vaccine. Sequencing used immunoSEQ multiplex PCR; TCRdb keeps in-frame clones, though not all of them. The table shows 140,000 to 150,000 clones, with approximately 85% occurring only once. The starting material was peripheral blood, obtained on day 0 of MenACWY control vaccination. The receptors come from an adult in good health.

This clone was counted between two and nine times. The chain couples TRBV7-9 to TRBJ1-1; 12 nucleotides agree with TRBD1. The CDR3 loop spans 18 amino acids. Trimming took 2 bases from V and 0 from J; bases not matched to a gene: 7. The V gene's germline CDR1 is SEHNR and CDR2 FQNEAQ (reference sequence). The CDR3 region is CASSLRGTGGRLNTEAFF. The CDR3 DNA reads as TGTGCCAGCAGCTTAAGGGGGACAGGGGGCCGGTTGAACACTGAAGCTTTCTTT.

This rearrangement joins TRBV6-6 to TRBJ2-4, with D perhaps TRBD2 (5 bases). Germline lookup yields CDR1 MNHNY and CDR2 SVGAGI (reference sequence). V lost 7 bases and J lost 6, with 10 bases in between. This CDR3 has 12 residues. The CDR3 sequence is CASNGLGNIQYF. The CDR3 DNA sequence: TGTGCCAGCAACGGACTGGGAAACATTCAGTACTTC.

This chain uses TRBV28 with TRBJ1-1; D is undetermined. The CDR3 covers 10 residues. The germline V gene has CDR1 MDHEN and CDR2 SYDVKM. The V end lost 8 bases, the J end lost 4 bases, and 5 bases lay between the germline ends. The CDR3 here is CASVSTEAFF. The CDR3 bases are TGTGCCAGCGTCAGCACTGAAGCTTTCTTT.

In its sample, this clone was seen once. This chain uses TRBV27 with TRBJ1-2; 8 bases fit TRBD1. Germline CDR1 and CDR2: MNHEY and SMNVEV (reference sequence). This CDR3 has 15 amino acids. The J segment lost 1 base and the V segment lost 5 bases, leaving 6 bases of the junction unmatched. CDR3 bases: TGTGCCAGCAGTCAGGGGACAGGCCTTAACTATGGCTACACCTTC. Protein product: CASSQGTGLNYGYTF.

The chain uses TRBV10-3 and TRBJ1-1, with D unresolved. The germline V gene encodes CDR1 ENHRY and CDR2 SYGVKD. Trimming removed 3 bases at V and 5 bases at J, with 4 bases between. There are 11 residues in the CDR3. Written as DNA, the CDR3 is TGTGCCATCAGTGACCGAACTGAAGCTTTCTTT. It is translated as CAISDRTEAFF.

The J gene is TRBJ2-7, the V gene TRBV2, with 7 bases identical to TRBD1. Trimming cost V 3 bases and J 3 bases; bases outside gene matches: 8. Germline loops: CDR1 SNHLY, CDR2 FYNNEI. CDR3 length: 15 residues. The CDR3 reads CASSETWDSHYEQYF. The CDR3 region has the DNA TGTGCCAGCAGTGAGACGTGGGACAGCCACTACGAGCAGTACTTC.

This clone has more than one count but fewer than ten. V is TRBV19 and J is TRBJ2-3; D might be TRBD1 or TRBD2, each matching 5 bases. The germline V gene has CDR1 LNHDA and CDR2 SQIVND (reference sequence). This CDR3 region has 14 residues. Trimming took off 0 bases at V and 2 bases at J, with 6 bases between the two ends. In DNA form, the CDR3 reads TGTGCCAGTAGTATAGAGGGGACCACAGATACGCAGTATTTT. This sequence encodes CASSIEGTTDTQYF.

This sequence joins TRBV6-1 and TRBJ1-5; 9 nucleotides align to TRBD1. This CDR3 contains 16 residues. The germline V gene has CDR1 MNHNS and CDR2 SASEGT. Trimming took 0 bases from V and 2 from J; bases not matched to a gene: 2. In DNA form, the CDR3 reads TGTGCCAGCAGTGAAGCTACAGGGGGCCGCAATCAGCCCCAGCATTTT. Translating it yields CASSEATGGRNQPQHF.

This clone was counted only a few times. The V gene is TRBV5-1, the J gene TRBJ1-1; 7 bases are a match to TRBD1. Trimming took 2 bases from V and 4 from J; bases not matched to a gene: 2. Per the germline V gene, CDR1 is SGHRS and CDR2 is YFSETQ. The CDR3 length is 13 residues. The CDR3 DNA is TGCGCCAGCAGCTTTACAGGGGTCACTGAAGCTTTCTTT. Translating gives CASSFTGVTEAFF.

This sequence joins TRBV5-6 and TRBJ2-7; D not resolved. This CDR3 is 13 amino acids long. Trimming took 0 bases from V and 4 from J, leaving 8 bases between them. The germline gives CDR1 SGHDT, CDR2 YYEEEE. CDR3 residues: CASSLVGPYEQYF. DNA of the CDR3: TGTGCCAGCAGCTTGGTCGGCCCGTACGAGCAGTACTTC.

The chain uses TRBV4-1 and TRBJ1-6, with D unclear. The CDR3 has 14 amino acids. Germline values: CDR1 MGHRA, CDR2 YSYEKL. V gave up 2 bases and J gave up 5 bases, with 7 bases separating them. The CDR3 sequence: CASSQPIHNSPLHF. As DNA, the CDR3 is TGCGCCAGCAGCCAACCCATCCATAATTCACCCCTCCACTTT.

The chain links TRBV7-6 to TRBJ2-1; possibly TRBD2 for D (5 bases). With 1 base removed from V and 4 bases from J, the gap between germline ends came to 14 bases. Germline V gene lookup returns CDR1 SGHVS and CDR2 FNYEAQ. This CDR3 has 16 residues. Here the CDR3 reads CASSLELGGGYNEQFF. CDR3 sequence (DNA): TGTGCCAGCAGCTTAGAGTTGGGCGGAGGTTACAATGAGCAGTTCTTC.

This rearrangement joins TRBV5-8 to TRBJ1-2; 7 nucleotides line up with TRBD1. Germline lookup yields CDR1 SGHTS and CDR2 YDEGEE. The CDR3 is made up of 15 amino acids. Unmatched junction bases numbered 14, after V lost 5 bases and J lost 7 bases. CDR3 residues: CASRLGQSLTGGYTF. CDR3 nucleotide sequence: TGTGCCAGCAGACTGGGACAGAGTTTGACTGGTGGCTACACCTTC.

The chain is built from TRBV19 and TRBJ2-1; 12 bases are shared with TRBD2. V lost 10 bases and J lost 6; bases outside the gene matches: 7. The CDR3 loop spans 14 amino acids. Germline V gene sequence: CDR1 LNHDA, CDR2 SQIVND (reference sequence). The CDR3: CATMTSGGFNEQFF. The CDR3, as DNA: TGTGCCACCATGACTAGCGGGGGATTCAATGAGCAGTTCTTC.

The rearrangement uses TRBV18 and TRBJ2-2; unclear D gene. V was cut by 2 bases and J by 4 bases, with 11 bases left in between. Germline CDR1 KGHSH, CDR2 LQKENI. The length of the CDR3 is 15 residues. In nucleotides, the CDR3 is TGTGCCAGCTCACCAGAGCGCCAGATCACCGGGGAGCTGTTTTTT. It codes for CASSPERQITGELFF.